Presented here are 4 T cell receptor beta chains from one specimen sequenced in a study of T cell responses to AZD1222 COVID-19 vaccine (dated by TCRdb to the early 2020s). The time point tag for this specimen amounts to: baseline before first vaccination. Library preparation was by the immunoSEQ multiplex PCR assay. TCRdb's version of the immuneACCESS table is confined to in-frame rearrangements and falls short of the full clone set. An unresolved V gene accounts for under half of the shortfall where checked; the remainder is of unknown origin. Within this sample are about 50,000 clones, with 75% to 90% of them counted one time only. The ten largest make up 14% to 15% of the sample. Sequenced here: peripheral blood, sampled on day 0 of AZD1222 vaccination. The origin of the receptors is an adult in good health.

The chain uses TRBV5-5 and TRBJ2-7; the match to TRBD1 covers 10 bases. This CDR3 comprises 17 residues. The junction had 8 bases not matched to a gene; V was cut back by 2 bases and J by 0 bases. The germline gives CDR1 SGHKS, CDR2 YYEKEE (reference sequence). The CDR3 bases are TGTGCCAGCAGCTTAGGACAGGGGGGAAGAGGCTCCTACGAGCAGTACTTC. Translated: CASSLGQGGRGSYEQYF.

This CDR3 is CASSGTSPYEQYF. CDR3 bases: TGTGCCAGCAGCGGGACTAGTCCCTACGAGCAGTACTTC. This chain joins TRBV2 and TRBJ2-7, with TRBD2 matching 8 bases. This CDR3 contains 13 residues. V was pared by 6 bases and J by 2 bases, with 3 bases of the junction left unmatched. Germline values: CDR1 SNHLY, CDR2 FYNNEI.

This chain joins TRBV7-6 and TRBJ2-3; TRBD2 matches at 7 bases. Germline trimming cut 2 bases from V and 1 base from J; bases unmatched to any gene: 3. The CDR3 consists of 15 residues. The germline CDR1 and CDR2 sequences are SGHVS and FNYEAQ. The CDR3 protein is CASSLSAGGTDTQYF. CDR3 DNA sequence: TGTGCCAGCAGCTTAAGCGCGGGAGGCACAGATACGCAGTATTTT.

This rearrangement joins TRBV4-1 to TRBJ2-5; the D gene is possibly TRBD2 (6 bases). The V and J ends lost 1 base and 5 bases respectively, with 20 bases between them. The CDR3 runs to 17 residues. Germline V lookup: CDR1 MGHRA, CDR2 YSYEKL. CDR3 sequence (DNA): TGCGCCAGCAGCCAAGTCGGGAGTCGGAACAAACTGGAGACCCAGTACTTC. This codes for CASSQVGSRNKLETQYF.